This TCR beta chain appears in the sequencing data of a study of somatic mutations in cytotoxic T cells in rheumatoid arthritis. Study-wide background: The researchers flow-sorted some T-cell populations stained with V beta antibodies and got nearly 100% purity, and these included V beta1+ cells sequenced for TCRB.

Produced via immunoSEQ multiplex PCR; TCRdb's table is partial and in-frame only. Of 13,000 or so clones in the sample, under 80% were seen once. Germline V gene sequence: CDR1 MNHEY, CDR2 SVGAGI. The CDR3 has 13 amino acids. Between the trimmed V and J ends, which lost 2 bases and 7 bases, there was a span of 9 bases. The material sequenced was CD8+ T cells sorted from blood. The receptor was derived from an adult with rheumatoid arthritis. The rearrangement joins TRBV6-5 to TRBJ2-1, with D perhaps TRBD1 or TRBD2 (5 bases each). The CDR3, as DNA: TGTGCCAGCAGTTACGGGGGAAGGAATGAGCAGTTCTTC. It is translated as CASSYGGRNEQFF.